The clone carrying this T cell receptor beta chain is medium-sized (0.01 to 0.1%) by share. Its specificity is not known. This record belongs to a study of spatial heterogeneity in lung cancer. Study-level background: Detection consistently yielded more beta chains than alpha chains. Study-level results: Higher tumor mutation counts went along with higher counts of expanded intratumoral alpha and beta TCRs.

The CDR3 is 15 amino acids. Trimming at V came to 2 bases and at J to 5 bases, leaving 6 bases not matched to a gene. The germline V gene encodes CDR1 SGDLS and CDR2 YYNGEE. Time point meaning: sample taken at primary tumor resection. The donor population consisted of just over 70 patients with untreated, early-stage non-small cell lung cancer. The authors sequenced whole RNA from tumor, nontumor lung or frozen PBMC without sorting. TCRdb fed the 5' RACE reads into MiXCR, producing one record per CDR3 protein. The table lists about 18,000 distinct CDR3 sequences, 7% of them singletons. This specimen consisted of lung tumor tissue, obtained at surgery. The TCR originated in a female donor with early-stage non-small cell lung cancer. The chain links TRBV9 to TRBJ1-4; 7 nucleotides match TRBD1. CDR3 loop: CASSVSQGRNEKLFF. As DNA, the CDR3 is TGTGCCAGCAGCGTGTCACAGGGGCGGAATGAAAAACTGTTTTTT.